This TCR beta chain was documented in a study of shared clonotypes between healthy human individuals. Assay: immunoSEQ multiplex PCR; the TCRdb copy retains only in-frame clones and omits some. This repertoire shows 450,000 to 600,000 clones, 79% found once; its top ten account for 12%. The V end was cut by 3 bases, the J end by 5 bases, with 26 bases between. The CDR3 extends over 18 amino acids. CDR1 is SGHRS and CDR2 is YFSETQ in the germline V gene. The source of this sequence is a woman in her thirties or forties in good health. Some clones in this sample may be carry-over from other donors' samples. The material sequenced was PBMCs. The chain is built from TRBV5-1 and TRBJ1-1; D is perhaps TRBD1 (6 bases). CDR3 coding DNA: TGCGCCAGCAGCTGGGGAAGGGGAGCGGGGGCTGCCGAAACTGAAGCTTTCTTT. This sequence encodes CASSWGRGAGAAETEAFF.